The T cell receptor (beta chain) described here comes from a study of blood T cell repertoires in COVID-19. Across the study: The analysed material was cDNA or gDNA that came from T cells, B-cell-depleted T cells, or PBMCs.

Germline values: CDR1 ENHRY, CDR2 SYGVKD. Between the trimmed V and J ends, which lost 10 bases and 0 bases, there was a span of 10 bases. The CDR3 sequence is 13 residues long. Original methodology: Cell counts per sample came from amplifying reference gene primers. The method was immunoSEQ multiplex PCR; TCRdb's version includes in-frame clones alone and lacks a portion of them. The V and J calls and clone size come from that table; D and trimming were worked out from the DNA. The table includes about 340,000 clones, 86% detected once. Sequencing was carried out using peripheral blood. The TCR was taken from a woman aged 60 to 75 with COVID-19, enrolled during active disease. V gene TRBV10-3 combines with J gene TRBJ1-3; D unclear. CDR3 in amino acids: CATKDFSGNTIYF. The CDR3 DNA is TGTGCCACCAAGGACTTCTCTGGAAACACCATATATTTT.